This T cell receptor (beta chain) was profiled in a study of T cell responses to AZD1222 COVID-19 vaccine. Looked up from germline, CDR1 is SGHNT and CDR2 is YYREEE (reference sequence). There are 16 residues in the CDR3. The germline V and J ends were trimmed by 0 bases and 4 bases, with 13 bases remaining between them. Sequencing used immunoSEQ multiplex PCR; TCRdb keeps in-frame clones, though not all of them. Found here are under 200,000 clones, 92% of them singletons; the top ten hold 1% to 1.5%. Study-wide results and caveats: There were vaccine-associated CD4 TCRs across spike, dominant at 160-218 and 743-854. Recipients of AZD1222 seropositive at baseline numbered only 5 or 6.

As concerns this clone: Its antigen is still unknown.

This clonotype originated in an adult who received the AZD1222 COVID-19 vaccine. The gene calls are TRBV5-4 and TRBJ1-4; no firm D call. This specimen was peripheral blood, taken 28 days after the second AZD1222 dose. The CDR3 is CASSLDPAERNEKLFF. The CDR3 DNA is TGTGCCAGCAGCTTGGATCCGGCAGAACGTAATGAAAAACTGTTTTTT.